The 8 T cell receptor beta chains reported below all come from one sample, sequenced in a study of blood T cell repertoires in COVID-19. The method was immunoSEQ multiplex PCR; TCRdb's version includes in-frame clones alone and lacks a portion of them. This sample yields approximately 260,000 clones, of which roughly 88% are seen a single time; around 1.2% belongs to the top ten. Sequencing input: PBMCs or T cells enriched from blood (not recorded which). The receptors shown here come from a woman aged 40 to 50 with acute COVID-19.

V usage is TRBV15 and J usage is TRBJ1-5; no clear D gene. The CDR3 has 15 residues. The germline V gene has CDR1 LNHNV and CDR2 YYDKDF (reference sequence). Trimming took 0 bases from V and 0 from J, leaving 6 bases between them. CDR3: CATSRDPYSNQPQHF. As DNA, the CDR3 is TGTGCCACCAGCAGAGACCCCTATAGCAATCAGCCCCAGCATTTT.

This rearrangement joins TRBV9 to TRBJ1-4, with TRBD1 matching 9 bases. Germline CDR1 reads SGDLS; CDR2 reads YYNGEE. CDR3 length equals 16 residues. With V trimmed by 7 bases and J by 3 bases, 10 bases remained unmatched. Here the CDR3 reads CASGEDRGLPNEKLFF. CDR3 DNA sequence: TGTGCCAGCGGAGAGGACAGGGGCCTACCTAATGAAAAACTGTTTTTT. Combining the CDR3 with reference TRBV9 and TRBJ1-4 gives the whole variable domain DSGVTQTPKHLITATGQRVTLRCSPRSGDLSVYWYQQSLDQGLQFLIQYYNGEERAKGNILERFSAQQFPDLHSELNLSSLELGDSALYFCASGEDRGLPNEKLFFGSGTQLSVL.

The gene calls are TRBV30 and TRBJ1-5; 7 bases agree with TRBD1. The V segment lost 0 bases and the J segment 0 bases; nucleotides outside the gene matches: 5. The CDR3 is 16 amino acids. CDR1 and CDR2 from the germline V gene are GTSNPN and SVGIG (reference sequence). CDR3 in DNA: TGTGCCTGGAGTGTATGGTCAGGGGGTAGCAATCAGCCCCAGCATTTT. Amino acids: CAWSVWSGGSNQPQHF. The full variable domain, completed using reference TRBV30 and TRBJ1-5, is SQTIHQWPATLVQPVGSPLSLECTVEGTSNPNLYWYRQAAGRGLQLLFYSVGIGQISSEVPQNLSASRPQDRQFILSSKKLLLSDSGFYLCAWSVWSGGSNQPQHFGDGTRLSIL.

The chain recombines TRBV14 with TRBJ1-2; D is unclear. Germline CDR1 and CDR2: SGHDN and FVKESK. The CDR3 consists of 14 residues. Trimming shortened V by 5 bases and J by 4 bases, and 14 bases separated the two germline ends. The CDR3 sequence: CASSSPSEAYGYTF. CDR3 DNA: TGTGCCAGCAGCTCCCCAAGCGAGGCCTATGGCTACACCTTC. Looking up the rest from reference TRBV14 and TRBJ1-2 gives the full variable domain: EAGVTQFPSHSVIEKGQTVTLRCDPISGHDNLYWYRRVMGKEIKFLLHFVKESKQDESGMPNNRFLAERTGGTYSTLKVQPAELEDSGVYFCASSSPSEAYGYTFGSGTRLTVV.

This chain links TRBV28 with TRBJ2-1; TRBD2 matches at 7 bases. Germline V gene data show CDR1 as MDHEN and CDR2 as SYDVKM. The length of the CDR3 is 17 residues. The trim removed 4 bases at V and 2 bases at J, leaving 11 bases unmatched. In nucleotides, the CDR3 is TGTGCCAGCAGTTCCCCTAATGGGGCGGGAGCCTACAATGAGCAGTTCTTC. It is translated as CASSSPNGAGAYNEQFF.

This clone was seen a handful of times. The gene calls are TRBV29-1 and TRBJ1-2, with D maybe TRBD1 (6 bases). Germline V gene lookup returns CDR1 SQVTM and CDR2 ANQGSEA. V lost 3 bases and J 7 bases, leaving 15 bases between the germline ends. CDR3 length: 13 amino acids. The CDR3 reads CSVDVGGGGGYTF. In nucleotides, the CDR3 is TGCAGCGTTGATGTTGGGGGCGGCGGTGGCTACACCTTC.

The chain couples TRBV7-3 to TRBJ2-2, with D perhaps matching TRBD1 (6 bases). Germline lookup yields CDR1 SGHTA and CDR2 FQGTGA. The CDR3 runs to 13 residues. V was pared by 2 bases and J by 7 bases, with 8 bases between. The chain's CDR3 is CASSLQGNGELFF. As DNA, the CDR3 is TGTGCCAGCAGCTTACAGGGGAACGGGGAGCTGTTTTTT.

This chain joins TRBV19 and TRBJ1-5, with 7 positions matching TRBD1. The CDR3 contains 16 residues. With 8 bases clipped from V and 5 bases from J, the junction kept 15 bases outside the gene matches. Germline V lookup: CDR1 LNHDA, CDR2 SQIVND (reference sequence). The CDR3 region has the DNA TGTGCCAGTGACAGGGAATGGGCACCCCCGGATCAGCCCCAGCATTTT. It specifies CASDREWAPPDQPQHF.